This entry is about one TCR beta chain. An end of the junction does not agree with germline; a read error may underlie this. Germline V lookup: CDR1 SGHAT, CDR2 FQNNGV. The length of the CDR3 is 17 residues. Co-extracted RNA and DNA came from roughly 20-30 mg of unsorted bulk tissue. TCR beta cDNA was made from approximately 540 ng total RNA with a constant-region primer. Sequencing libraries for TCR beta derived from three nested multiplex PCR rounds that used slightly modified ARM-PCR. TRBV1-TRBV30 forward primers and a C-beta reverse primer were used in the first two PCR rounds, which each ran for approximately 11 cycles. TCRdb used MiXCR to reprocess the multiplex PCR reads, holding one entry per CDR3 protein. This sample carries 85,000 to 100,000 distinct CDR3 sequences, around 68% of them seen once, and the ten largest clones take 27%. The data derive from a study of tumor-infiltrating lymphocytes in primary liver carcinoma.

This clonotype was sampled from a man aged 35 to 55 with primary liver carcinoma and hepatitis B virus infection. The sequenced sample was tumor-adjacent normal liver tissue. J is TRBJ1-1 and V is TRBV11-2, with TRBD1 as a possible D gene (6 bases). In DNA, the CDR3 is TGTGCCAGCAACTATAGTCGGCCGGGGGCTGGGAACACTGAGGCTTTCTTT. Translation gives CASNYSRPGAGNTEAFF. Full variable domain (remainder filled in from reference TRBV11-2 and TRBJ1-1): EAGVAQSPRYKIIEKRQSVAFWCNPISGHATLYWYQQILGQGPKLLIQFQNNGVVDDSQLPKDRFSAERLKGVDSTLKIQPAKLEDSAVYLCASNYSRPGAGNTEAFFGQGTRLTVV.